The 23 T cell receptor beta chains below all came from one sample that was sequenced in a study of cytomegalovirus exposure and HLA in healthy donors. A multiplex PCR was run with 60 Vbeta primers and 13 Jbeta primers. This table comes from immunoSEQ multiplex PCR, and its TCRdb copy is limited to in-frame clones, with some not included. The sample shows around 150,000 clones, approximately 87% of them seen only once. What was sequenced was PBMCs. The receptors were gathered from a woman between 25 and 40 years old in good health and CMV-seronegative.

The chain uses TRBV27 and TRBJ2-5; D perhaps matches TRBD1 (7 bases). With 0 bases removed from V and 2 bases from J, the gap between germline ends came to 10 bases. The CDR3 contains 15 residues. Germline V lookup: CDR1 MNHEY, CDR2 SMNVEV (reference sequence). The CDR3 spells CASSLSRGVQETQYF. In DNA form, the CDR3 reads TGTGCCAGCAGTTTATCCAGGGGGGTTCAAGAGACCCAGTACTTC.

This clone was recorded a few times. J is TRBJ2-2 and V is TRBV18; no reliable D call. The germline V gene has CDR1 KGHSH and CDR2 LQKENI. V lost 6 bases and J lost 7, with 6 bases in between. The CDR3 extends over 11 amino acids. The CDR3 sequence is CASSVGGELFF. The CDR3 nucleotides read TGTGCCAGCTCTGTCGGCGGGGAGCTGTTTTTT.

The rearrangement links TRBV4-3 to TRBJ1-4, with TRBD1 identical over 8 bases. V was clipped by 0 bases and J by 4 bases; unmatched bases: 13. CDR1 is LGHNA and CDR2 is YSLEER in the germline V gene. The CDR3 extends over 19 amino acids. The CDR3 DNA reads as TGCGCCAGCAGCCAAGAGATATGGGCCAGGGGGCATAATAATGAAAAACTGTTTTTT. Translating gives CASSQEIWARGHNNEKLFF.

The gene calls are TRBV10-3 and TRBJ1-1; D remains ambiguous. Germline loops: CDR1 ENHRY, CDR2 SYGVKD. The CDR3 is 13 residues long. The germline V and J ends were trimmed by 10 bases and 0 bases, with 12 bases remaining between them. The CDR3 DNA reads as TGTGCCAACGCGGGGAGTTTGAACACTGAAGCTTTCTTT. Protein product: CANAGSLNTEAFF.

The chain links TRBV7-9 to TRBJ2-3, with 10 positions matching TRBD2. After removal of 5 bases from V and 0 bases from J, the junction contained 5 bases not matched to a gene. CDR3 length: 16 amino acids. Looked up from germline, CDR1 is SEHNR and CDR2 is FQNEAQ (reference sequence). The CDR3 loop is CASSLISGGSTDTQYF. As DNA, the CDR3 is TGTGCCAGCAGCCTGATTAGCGGGGGGAGCACAGATACGCAGTATTTT.

The rearrangement joins TRBV4-1 to TRBJ2-1, with 7 bases identical to TRBD1. The V gene's germline CDR1 is MGHRA and CDR2 YSYEKL. CDR3 length: 14 amino acids. J lost 7 bases, V lost 1 base, and 4 bases had no gene match. The DNA of the CDR3 is TGCGCCAGCAGCCAAGCAGGGGGTGCAAATGAGCAGTTCTTC. The encoded protein is CASSQAGGANEQFF.

The chain employs TRBV4-1 and TRBJ1-2; TRBD1 matches 9 bases. CDR1 and CDR2 (germline): MGHRA, YSYEKL. This CDR3 is 14 amino acids long. V lost 5 bases to trimming and J lost 4 bases; unmatched junction nucleotides: 5. This chain's CDR3 is CASSAGQGVYGYTF. The CDR3 DNA is TGCGCCAGCAGCGCGGGACAGGGAGTCTATGGCTACACCTTC.

This clone has more than one count but fewer than ten. The rearrangement links TRBV5-6 to TRBJ2-7, with D possibly TRBD1 on 7 matching bases. Trimming pared 0 bases from V and 4 bases from J, leaving 14 bases between. The CDR3 runs to 15 residues. CDR1 SGHDT and CDR2 YYEEEE come from the germline V gene. The CDR3 sequence: CASSLDPAGGYEQYF. CDR3 nucleotides: TGTGCCAGCAGCTTGGACCCAGCAGGGGGGTACGAGCAGTACTTC.

CDR3 protein: CASSMGGNYGYTF. As DNA, the CDR3 is TGCGCCAGCAGCATGGGAGGGAACTATGGCTACACCTTC. The V and J genes are TRBV5-1 and TRBJ1-2; D not certain. CDR3 length: 13 amino acids. Germline values: CDR1 SGHRS, CDR2 YFSETQ. The V and J ends lost 4 bases and 2 bases respectively, with 9 bases between them.

The chain recombines TRBV2 with TRBJ2-3; no firm D call. CDR3 length: 15 amino acids. Between the trimmed V and J ends, which lost 6 bases and 2 bases, there was a span of 15 bases. Per germline, CDR1 SNHLY and CDR2 FYNNEI. CDR3 nucleotides: TGTGCCAGCAGAGGAGCTAGTAGCTTCACAGATACGCAGTATTTT. It specifies CASRGASSFTDTQYF.

This chain connects TRBV30 to TRBJ2-2, with 8 bases lining up with TRBD2. The CDR3 runs to 13 residues. V gave up 8 bases and J gave up 3 bases; unmatched junction bases: 5. Per germline, CDR1 GTSNPN and CDR2 SVGIG (reference sequence). This chain's CDR3 is CAGSGAYTGELFF. The CDR3 DNA follows: TGTGCCGGTAGCGGGGCGTACACCGGGGAGCTGTTTTTT.

The chain combines TRBV14 with TRBJ2-5; 13 bases are a match to TRBD2. Germline values: CDR1 SGHDN, CDR2 FVKESK. CDR3 size: 19 residues. J lost 5 bases, V lost 0 bases, and 12 bases had no gene match. CDR3 loop: CASSQEDRWTSGSGETQYF. DNA of the CDR3: TGTGCCAGCAGCCAAGAGGACAGATGGACTAGCGGGAGTGGCGAGACCCAGTACTTC.

J is TRBJ2-7 and V is TRBV7-9, with D tentatively TRBD2 (5 bases). The CDR3 has 12 residues. V lost 5 bases and J lost 7, with 12 bases in between. The germline V gene encodes CDR1 SEHNR and CDR2 FQNEAQ (reference sequence). The CDR3 is CASSPDYREQYF. DNA of the CDR3: TGTGCCAGCAGCCCCGACTATCGGGAGCAGTACTTC.

This clone was counted a single time. The genes are TRBV7-2 and TRBJ1-1; no reliable D call. CDR3 length: 13 amino acids. Trimming took 4 bases from V and 1 from J, leaving 7 bases between them. Germline V CDR1 and CDR2: SGHTA, FQGNSA. The DNA for the CDR3 is TGTGCCAGCAGCTCTGGCCCGAACACTGAAGCTTTCTTT. It encodes CASSSGPNTEAFF.

As for this clone: The germline gene is not matched at one end of the junction; a read error may be the cause. The rearrangement uses TRBV7-9 and TRBJ2-7; the D gene is possibly TRBD1 (5 bases). Germline V gene data show CDR1 as SEHNR and CDR2 as FQNEAQ (reference sequence). CDR3 length: 13 residues. CDR3 sequence reads: CSSSKDSSYEQYF. The DNA of the CDR3 is TGTTCCAGCAGCAAAGACAGCTCCTACGAGCAGTACTTC.

The genes are TRBV29-1 and TRBJ2-7; D ambiguous. The V and J ends lost 5 bases and 1 base respectively, with 9 bases between them. Germline CDR1 SQVTM, CDR2 ANQGSEA. CDR3 size: 12 residues. The CDR3 region has the DNA TGCAGCGTTTATGGCCGATCCTACGAGCAGTACTTC. Amino acids: CSVYGRSYEQYF.

The V gene is TRBV15, the J gene TRBJ2-7, with 8 bases aligning to TRBD2. This CDR3 is built from 14 residues. CDR1 and CDR2 from the germline V gene are LNHNV and YYDKDF (reference sequence). The V gene end was trimmed by 3 bases and the J gene end by 2 bases; junction bases not matched to a gene: 3. Here the CDR3 reads CATSRRGETYEQYF. DNA for the CDR3: TGTGCCACCAGCAGGCGGGGGGAAACCTACGAGCAGTACTTC. The whole variable domain, remainder taken from reference TRBV15 and TRBJ2-7, is DAMVIQNPRYQVTQFGKPVTLSCSQTLNHNVMYWYQQKSSQAPKLLFHYYDKDFNNEADTPDNFQSRRPNTSFCFLDIRSPGLGDTAMYLCATSRRGETYEQYFGPGTRLTVT.

The chain carries TRBV7-2 and TRBJ2-5; TRBD1 matches at 7 bases. The CDR3 is 14 amino acids. V lost 5 bases and J lost 5; bases outside the gene matches: 8. Germline CDR1 SGHTA, CDR2 FQGNSA. CDR3 in amino acids: CASSPDRAVETQYF. In nucleotides, the CDR3 is TGTGCCAGCAGCCCTGACAGGGCGGTCGAGACCCAGTACTTC.

The chain joins TRBV6-5 to TRBJ2-1; 14 positions agree with TRBD2. V trimming: 4 bases; J trimming: 12 bases; junction bases outside the gene matches: 5. From germline, CDR1 is MNHEY and CDR2 SVGAGI. This CDR3 is 14 amino acids long. This chain's CDR3 is CASSSGTSGSTQFF. The CDR3 DNA reads TGTGCCAGCAGTTCTGGGACTAGCGGGAGTACGCAGTTCTTC.

The rearrangement uses TRBV15 and TRBJ2-1, with 10 bases lining up with TRBD1. The germline V gene encodes CDR1 LNHNV and CDR2 YYDKDF (reference sequence). V lost 0 bases to trimming and J lost 7 bases; unmatched junction nucleotides: 12. The CDR3 is made up of 18 amino acids. This CDR3 is CATSRDWWETGGFNEQFF. Written as DNA, the CDR3 is TGTGCCACCAGCAGAGATTGGTGGGAGACAGGGGGCTTTAATGAGCAGTTCTTC.

The chain couples TRBV29-1 to TRBJ2-1, with TRBD2 matching 12 bases. This CDR3 spans 14 amino acids. Germline V gene lookup returns CDR1 SQVTM and CDR2 ANQGSEA. V trimming: 4 bases; J trimming: 4 bases; junction bases outside the gene matches: 2. CDR3 in DNA: TGCAGCGTTGCCGGGACTAGCGGGTACAATGAGCAGTTCTTC. This codes for CSVAGTSGYNEQFF.

This rearrangement joins TRBV28 to TRBJ2-2; tentatively, D is TRBD1 (6 bases). V gave up 3 bases and J gave up 6 bases, with 20 bases separating them. Germline V gene lookup returns CDR1 MDHEN and CDR2 SYDVKM. CDR3 size: 17 residues. The CDR3 reads CASSFGSPYRVSGELFF. As DNA, the CDR3 is TGTGCCAGCAGTTTTGGTTCCCCCTACAGGGTCTCCGGGGAGCTGTTTTTT.

This chain links TRBV14 with TRBJ1-2; 12 bases map to TRBD1. Germline lookup yields CDR1 SGHDN and CDR2 FVKESK. The CDR3 contains 15 residues. The trim removed 0 bases at V and 7 bases at J, leaving 3 bases unmatched. CDR3 sequence: CASSQDGTGGGGYTF. Here the CDR3 DNA reads TGTGCCAGCAGCCAAGACGGGACAGGGGGCGGTGGCTACACCTTC.